This T cell receptor (beta chain) appears in the sequencing data of a study of radiation and T cells in renal cell carcinoma. Looking at the study overall: Nephrectomy followed 15 Gy stereotactic body radiation by 4 weeks.

The method was immunoSEQ multiplex PCR; TCRdb's version includes in-frame clones alone and lacks a portion of them. The sample holds about 150,000 clones, roughly 90% seen once. Broader study findings: In blood, top tumor clones expanded by 2 weeks, shrinking by 4.

Comments on this clone: Its antigen is still unknown.

Germline-derived CDR1 and CDR2 are SEHNR and FQNEAQ (reference sequence). The CDR3 has 19 amino acids. J was trimmed by 2 bases and V by 5 bases; bases with no gene match: 9. Time point of the sample: blood 2 weeks post-SBRT. Treatment in this sample: 15 Gy SBRT to primary tumor, nephrectomy 4 weeks later. The rearrangement uses TRBV7-9 and TRBJ2-2; 15 bases line up with TRBD2. Sequenced here: blood, sampled from a patient whose treatment included radiotherapy and nephrectomy. The sequence came from a woman aged 45-59 years with renal cell carcinoma. The CDR3 reads CASSPGLAGGPPNTGELFF. For the CDR3, the DNA is TGTGCCAGCAGCCCGGGACTAGCGGGGGGCCCACCCAACACCGGGGAGCTGTTTTTT.